The clone carrying this T cell receptor beta chain was seen at least ten times. The record originates from a study of T cells in Graves' hyperthyroidism and ophthalmopathy. The source material, RNA transcripts, was used to amplify TCR beta CDR3 regions. HTBI primers drove first-round RT-PCR of the TCR CDR3. TCRdb recomputed calls from the multiplex PCR reads with MiXCR, one row per CDR3 protein. Among 350,000 to 450,000 distinct CDR3 sequences, 11% to 15% were seen once, and the ten largest hold about 10%. This receptor was obtained from a woman aged 60-75 years with Graves' hyperthyroidism. The specimen sequenced was blood.

The CDR3 DNA reads as TGTGCCATCTCAGGGGGAGAAATTGAAAAACTGTTTTTT. Translated: CAISGGEIEKLFF. This chain connects TRBV2 to TRBJ1-4; TRBD1 agrees at 7 bases. Looked up from germline, CDR1 is SNHLY and CDR2 is FYNNEI. The CDR3 is made up of 13 amino acids. After removal of 10 bases from V and 7 bases from J, the junction contained 9 bases not matched to a gene.